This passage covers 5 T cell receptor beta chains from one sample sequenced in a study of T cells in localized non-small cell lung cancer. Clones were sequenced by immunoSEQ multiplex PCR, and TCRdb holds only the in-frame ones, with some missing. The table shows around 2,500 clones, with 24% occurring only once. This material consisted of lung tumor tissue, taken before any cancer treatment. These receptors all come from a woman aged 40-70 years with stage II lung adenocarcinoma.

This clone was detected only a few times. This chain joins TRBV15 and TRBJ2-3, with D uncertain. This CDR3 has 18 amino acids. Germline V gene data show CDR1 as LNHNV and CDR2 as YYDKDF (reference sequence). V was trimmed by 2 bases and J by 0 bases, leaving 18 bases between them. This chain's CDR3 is CATSRPRIPATSTDTQYF. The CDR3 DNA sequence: TGTGCCACCAGCAGACCCCGTATTCCGGCGACTAGCACAGATACGCAGTATTTT.

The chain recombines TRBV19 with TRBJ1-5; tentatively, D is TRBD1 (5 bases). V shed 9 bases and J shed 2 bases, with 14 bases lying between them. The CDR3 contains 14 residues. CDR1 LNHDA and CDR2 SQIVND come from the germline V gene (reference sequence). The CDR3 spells CASYERGGNQPQHF. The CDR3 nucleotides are TGTGCCAGCTACGAAAGGGGCGGCAATCAGCCCCAGCATTTT.

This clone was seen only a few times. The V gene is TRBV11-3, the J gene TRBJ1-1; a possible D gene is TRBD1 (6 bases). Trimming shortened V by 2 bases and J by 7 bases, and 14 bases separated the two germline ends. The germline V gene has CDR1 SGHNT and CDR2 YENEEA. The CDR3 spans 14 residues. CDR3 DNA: TGTGCCAGCAGCTTATCACGGGGGACAAGTGAAGCTTTCTTT. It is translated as CASSLSRGTSEAFF.

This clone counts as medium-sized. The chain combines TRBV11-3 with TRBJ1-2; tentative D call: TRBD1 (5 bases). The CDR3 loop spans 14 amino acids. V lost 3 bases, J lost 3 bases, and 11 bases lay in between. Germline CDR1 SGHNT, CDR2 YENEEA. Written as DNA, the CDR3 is TGTGCCAGCAGCTTGGAGACAGACCACTATGGCTACACCTTC. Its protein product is CASSLETDHYGYTF.

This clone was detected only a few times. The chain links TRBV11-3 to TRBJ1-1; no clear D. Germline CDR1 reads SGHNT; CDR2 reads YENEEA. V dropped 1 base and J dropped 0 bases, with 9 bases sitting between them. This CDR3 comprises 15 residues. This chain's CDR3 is CASSLGGNMNTEAFF. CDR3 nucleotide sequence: TGTGCCAGCAGCTTAGGGGGAAACATGAACACTGAAGCTTTCTTT.